This TCR beta chain was observed in a study of T-cell reconstitution after alpha-beta-depleted transplantation in children. Unique molecular identifiers were incorporated when the TCRbeta library was constructed. Each CDR3 protein gets one entry after TCRdb re-called the PCR reads with MiXCR. The sample has about 980,000 distinct CDR3 sequences; about 26% are singletons. Trimming pared 3 bases from V and 1 base from J, leaving 13 bases between. CDR3 length: 16 amino acids. Germline V gene sequence: CDR1 SGHAT, CDR2 FQNNGV. This clonotype was picked up a small number of times. Its antigen is not known. Study-wide results and caveats: Alpha-beta T cells present about two months after transplant were reported to originate from several hundred expanded graft clones.

Sequences were derived from PBMCs, mostly from graft donor cells, sampled 360 days after TCRalphabeta/CD19-depleted stem cell transplant. This receptor was taken from a boy under two years old who had a stem cell transplant for SCID, so the T cells may come from the graft donor. This chain joins TRBV11-2 and TRBJ2-1; D perhaps matches TRBD2 (7 bases). As DNA, the CDR3 is TGTGCCAGCAGCTTGGGGGGGGCTCAATCCTACAATGAGCAGTTCTTC. Encoded protein: CASSLGGAQSYNEQFF.